This T cell receptor (beta chain) came from a study of identifying expanded T cells in peripheral blood. The length of the CDR3 is 17 residues. V lost 0 bases to trimming and J lost 2 bases, with 15 bases between them. In germline, CDR1 is SGHRS, CDR2 YFSETQ. Profiling relied on immunoSEQ multiplex PCR, and the TCRdb table lists in-frame clones only, not all of them. The sample includes 120,000 or so clones, 84% seen only once; the top ten take about 3.1%. This rearrangement joins TRBV5-1 to TRBJ2-1; D assignment may be TRBD1 or TRBD2 (5 bases each). The origin of this receptor is a person aged 18 to 70 in good health. The sequencing input was blood. For the CDR3, the DNA is TGCGCCAGCAGCTTGGCCAAGGACGGGACCCCCTACAATGAGCAGTTCTTC. This gives the protein CASSLAKDGTPYNEQFF.